The clone carrying this TCR beta chain appeared a few times. This CDR3 spans 15 amino acids. V shed 3 bases and J shed 7 bases, with 16 bases lying between them. Germline CDR1 and CDR2: KGHSH and LQKENI. TCRdb re-called the RT-PCR reads through MiXCR, storing one row per CDR3 protein. The sample shows about 680,000 distinct CDR3 sequences, around 14% of them seen only once. The genes are TRBV18 and TRBJ2-1, with D tentatively TRBD2 (7 bases). The sample was memory CD4+ T cells from blood. The source of this sequence is a female donor in good health, serving as a healthy control. CDR3 DNA sequence: TGTGCCAGCTCACCGGGGGGGGCCCTCGGGAATGAGCAGTTCTTC. Its translation: CASSPGGALGNEQFF.